This T cell receptor (beta chain) was found in a study of T cells expressing NK-cell markers (dated by TCRdb to about 2020). Looking at the study overall: Eight donors provided sorted CD3+CD56+NKG2C+, CD3+CD56+NKG2C- and CD3+CD56-NKG2C+ T-cell subsets, whose TCR beta-chain repertoires were profiled. Seven of the eight sequenced donors were HCMV-seropositive and one was HCMV-seronegative. Randomly selected healthy volunteers, three men and five women, were used as the eight sequenced donors. Libraries were sequenced as 2 x 150 bp reads on Illumina HiSeq 2000/2500, MiSeq or NextSeq.

Including cysteine and phenylalanine, the CDR3 has 15 amino acids. The coding DNA is unavailable. CDR1 and CDR2, per the germline V gene (reference sequence), are SEHNR and FQNEAQ. The instrument given in TCRdb is Illumina HiSeq 2000. 5'RACE template switching, by which a universal primer site and unique molecular identifiers were added, was used to make TCR beta cDNA libraries. Priming for cDNA synthesis came from the TCR beta constant segment, and two successive PCR amplification steps followed. Turning to the authors' computational methods: MIGEC handled demultiplexing of the reads and grouping by UMI, while MiTCR was used to assemble and quantify clonotypes. To exclude erroneous sequences, only TCR cDNA sequences supported by at least two reads were retained. Downstream repertoire analysis used the tcR package, and clonotypes were matched across fractions by CDR3 nucleotide sequence plus V segment. VDJmatch was used to annotate antigen specificity against VDJdb, with one amino acid substitution allowed in CDR3. TCRdb reprocessed the sequencing reads and holds a single record per CDR3 protein sequence, with no DNA. What appears here as the V and J calls and clone size reflects TCRdb's work, not the paper's. The sample's own table lists 300,000 to 500,000 distinct CDR3 sequences. About 11% of the sample goes to the ten largest clones.

To determine HCMV serostatus, a commercial ELISA kit was used to detect HCMV-specific IgG in serum. Peripheral blood mononuclear cells were isolated from blood by Ficoll density gradient centrifugation. Points the paper makes about the study in general: Those dominant clonotypes were again the most abundant among CD3+CD56-NKG2C+ cells in four donors, at about 28.3-65%. Whether the expanded NKG2C-expressing T cell clones were specific for HCMV antigens remained unclear. In more than five donors, the dominant CD3+CD56+NKG2C+ clonotypes were found to rank among the top 10 CD8+ clonotypes and to make up roughly 1.0-8% of CD8+ T cells.

As to this clonotype: It has no known antigen specificity.

The TCR was taken from a woman between 50 and 59 years old in good health. Donor details come from another sample of the same person, matched by shared clones. Material: blood T cells: a sorted CD56 or NKG2C T cell subset, CD4+ or CD8+ T cells, or bulk PBMC T cells (not recorded which). This chain joins TRBV7-9 to TRBJ2-1; TCRdb selects TRBD2, and the lack of DNA leaves this call unchecked. This receptor has the CDR3 CASSLAQAGGNEQFF. Where the CDR3 stops, the reference TRBV7-9 and TRBJ2-1 genes take over; the full variable domain is DTGVSQNPRHKITKRGQNVTFRCDPISEHNRLYWYRQTLGQGPEFLTYFQNEAQLEKSRLLSDRFSAERPKGSFSTLEIQRTEQGDSAMYLCASSLAQAGGNEQFFGPGTRLTVL.